The clone carrying this T cell receptor beta chain has only one observation. Its antigen is still unknown. The germline V gene encodes CDR1 SGHTA and CDR2 FQGTGA. The CDR3 has 14 residues. V lost 4 bases and J lost 1; bases outside the gene matches: 3. The PCR made use of 60 Vbeta and 13 Jbeta primers. Repertoires were generated with immunoSEQ multiplex PCR, while TCRdb's copy carries only in-frame clones and drops some. The table has about 170,000 clones, 76% seen once; the top ten hold 0.65% to 0.95%. At the time of sampling, donors were nominally healthy, though unrecorded immune exposures were likely. This sample is drawn from a study of cytomegalovirus exposure and HLA in healthy donors. Study results and limitations: In vitro experiments confirmed that a few CMV-associated chains were specific for CMV antigens. In most subjects, TCR beta sequences reportedly gave accurate predictions of HLA-A and HLA-B alleles. Follow-up analysis later connected one missense variant in DCLRE1C with trimming of TCR beta V- and J-genes.

The chain has TRBV7-3 and TRBJ1-1, with TRBD1 matching over 7 bases. The sequence derives from a female donor in good health and CMV-seronegative. Sequencing used PBMCs. The CDR3 coding sequence is TGTGCCAGCAGCTCACAGGGGCCGAACACTGAAGCTTTCTTT. Translation gives CASSSQGPNTEAFF.